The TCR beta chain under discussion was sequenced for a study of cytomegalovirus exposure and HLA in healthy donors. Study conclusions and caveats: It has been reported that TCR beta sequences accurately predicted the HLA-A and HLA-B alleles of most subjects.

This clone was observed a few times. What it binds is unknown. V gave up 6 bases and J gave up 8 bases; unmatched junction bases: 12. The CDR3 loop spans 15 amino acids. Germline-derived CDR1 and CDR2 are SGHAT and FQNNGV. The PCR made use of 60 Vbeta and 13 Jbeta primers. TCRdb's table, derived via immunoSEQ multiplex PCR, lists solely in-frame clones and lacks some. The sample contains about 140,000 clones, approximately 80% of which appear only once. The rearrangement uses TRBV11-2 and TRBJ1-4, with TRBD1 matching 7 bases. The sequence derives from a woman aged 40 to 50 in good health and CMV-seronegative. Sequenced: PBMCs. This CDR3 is CASSYTGAEWEKLFF. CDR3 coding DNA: TGTGCCAGCAGTTACACAGGGGCGGAGTGGGAAAAACTGTTTTTT.